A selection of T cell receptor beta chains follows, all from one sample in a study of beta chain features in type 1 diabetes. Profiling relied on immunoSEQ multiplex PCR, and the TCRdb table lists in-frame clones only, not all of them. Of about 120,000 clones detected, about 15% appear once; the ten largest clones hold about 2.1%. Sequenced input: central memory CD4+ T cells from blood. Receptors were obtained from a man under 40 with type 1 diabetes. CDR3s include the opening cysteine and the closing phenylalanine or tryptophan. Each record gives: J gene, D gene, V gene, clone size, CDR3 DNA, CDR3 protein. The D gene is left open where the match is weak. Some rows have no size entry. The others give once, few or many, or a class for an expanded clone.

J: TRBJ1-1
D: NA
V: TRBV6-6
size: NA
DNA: TGTGCCAGCGGGTGGGGCGGGAACACTGAAGCTTTCTTT
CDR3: CASGWGGNTEAFF

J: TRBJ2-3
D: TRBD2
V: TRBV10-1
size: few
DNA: TGCGCCAGCAGCCCGGCTAGCGGTAGCACAGATACGCAGTATTTT
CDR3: CASSPASGSTDTQYF

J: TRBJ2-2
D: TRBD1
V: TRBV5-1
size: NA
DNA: TGCGCCAGCAGCCGGAGACAGGGGACGAACACCGGGGAGCTGTTTTTT
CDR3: CASSRRQGTNTGELFF

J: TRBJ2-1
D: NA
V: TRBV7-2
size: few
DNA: TGTGCCAGCAGCCCTGGACTGGAGCACAATGAGCAGTTCTTC
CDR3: CASSPGLEHNEQFF

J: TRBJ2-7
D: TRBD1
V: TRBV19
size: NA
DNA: TGTGCCAGAGGGTCGGGACAGGGTTTAAGCTACGAGCAGTACTTC
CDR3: CARGSGQGLSYEQYF

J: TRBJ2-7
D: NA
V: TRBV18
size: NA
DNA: TGTGCCAGCTCACCTAGACAGGAGGTCTACGAGCAGTACTTC
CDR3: CASSPRQEVYEQYF

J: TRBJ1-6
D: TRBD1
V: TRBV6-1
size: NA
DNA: TGTGCCAGCAGTGAAGTGGGACAGAATAATTCACCCCTCCACTTT
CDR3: CASSEVGQNNSPLHF

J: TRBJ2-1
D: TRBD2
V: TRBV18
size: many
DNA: TGTGCCAGCTCACCACGAACGGCGCGGGGGGCCTACAATGAGCAGTTCTTC
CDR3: CASSPRTARGAYNEQFF

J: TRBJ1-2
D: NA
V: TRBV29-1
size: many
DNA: TGCAGCGTTGTCCAACTAATCCGAGATGGCTACACCTTC
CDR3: CSVVQLIRDGYTF

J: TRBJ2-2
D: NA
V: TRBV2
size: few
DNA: TGTGCCAGCAGTTACACCGGGGAGCTGTTTTTT
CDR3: CASSYTGELFF

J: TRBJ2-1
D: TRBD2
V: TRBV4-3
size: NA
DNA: TGCGCCAGCAGCCAGAACGCGGGGGTGGAAAATGAGCAGTTCTTC
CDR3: CASSQNAGVENEQFF

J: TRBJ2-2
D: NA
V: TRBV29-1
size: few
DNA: TGCAGCGTAGAATTAGTCAGCGCGAACACCGGGGAGCTGTTTTTT
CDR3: CSVELVSANTGELFF

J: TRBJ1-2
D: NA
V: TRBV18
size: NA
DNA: TGTGCCAGCTCACCAGGGGGCAACTATGGCTACACCTTC
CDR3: CASSPGGNYGYTF